This TCR beta chain came from a study of T cell responses to AZD1222 COVID-19 vaccine. General study points: White British donors predominated, females outnumbered males, and clonal diversity was possibly underestimated. The study found Spike-specific TCR breadth and depth rose after two AZD1222 doses. Repertoire collection took place solely once the T cell response had peaked. At baseline, just 5 or 6 AZD1222 recipients tested seropositive.

With regard to this clone: The target antigen is unknown.

Method: immunoSEQ multiplex PCR; TCRdb's copy keeps in-frame clones and lacks some. The sample comprises around 170,000 clones, roughly 90% of which are singletons, and 0.95% to 1% rests with the top ten. The CDR3 length is 15 residues. The clonotype originates from an adult in good health. Sequencing was performed on peripheral blood, taken on day 0 of AZD1222 vaccination. V is TRBV21-1 and J is TRBJ1-4. TRBV21-1 is noted as a pseudogene. The CDR3 region is CASPGGGATNEKLFF. CDR3 nucleotide sequence: TGTGCCAGCCCCGGCGGGGGGGCAACTAATGAAAAACTGTTTTTT.